A single sample is the source of the 26 T cell receptor beta chains below, sequenced in a study of memory CD4+ T cells and cytomegalovirus serostatus. TCRdb's copy holds only in-frame clones and misses some; the assay was immunoSEQ multiplex PCR. The data contain 35,000 to 55,000 clones, around 80% of them singletons. Single viable CD3+CD4+CD8-CD45RO+ cells were sorted as the memory CD4+ T cells. Source material: memory CD4+ T cells from blood. Receptors originate from an adult in good health and CMV-seronegative.

This clone is a singleton in its sample. The V gene is TRBV7-3, the J gene TRBJ1-6; D possibly corresponds to TRBD1 (5 bases). Germline values: CDR1 SGHTA, CDR2 FQGTGA. This CDR3 is built from 14 residues. V was clipped by 3 bases and J by 7 bases, with 10 bases between them. CDR3 bases: TGTGCCAGCAGCTTCGGGACGGAAAATTCACCCCTCCACTTT. Translation: CASSFGTENSPLHF.

V is TRBV28 and J is TRBJ2-7; D is unresolved. Germline-derived CDR1 and CDR2 are MDHEN and SYDVKM. There are 12 residues in the CDR3. Trimming shortened V by 1 base and J by 3 bases, and 4 bases separated the two germline ends. The CDR3 nucleotides are TGTGCCAGCAGTTTATCGGGCTACGAGCAGTACTTC. Translation: CASSLSGYEQYF.

The J gene is TRBJ2-7, the V gene TRBV10-2; 11 positions agree with TRBD1. The CDR3 length is 14 residues. Germline-derived CDR1 and CDR2 are WSHSY and SAAADI. V was clipped by 6 bases and J by 5 bases; unmatched bases: 6. CDR3 in amino acids: CASSEDRGRNEQYF. The CDR3 nucleotides read TGCGCCAGCAGCGAGGACAGGGGGCGGAACGAGCAGTACTTC.

The chain is built from TRBV5-1 and TRBJ2-5; unclear D gene. Trimming pared 0 bases from V and 2 bases from J, leaving 17 bases between. Germline values: CDR1 SGHRS, CDR2 YFSETQ. The CDR3 consists of 17 residues. The CDR3 loop is CASSLAPVTYGQETQYF. The CDR3 DNA reads as TGCGCCAGCAGCTTGGCCCCGGTGACATATGGGCAAGAGACCCAGTACTTC.

This clone was recorded once. The V gene is TRBV18, the J gene TRBJ2-1; the D gene is possibly TRBD2 (7 bases). Per germline, CDR1 KGHSH and CDR2 LQKENI. The CDR3 has 12 amino acids. V lost 8 bases and J lost 8, with 13 bases in between. The CDR3, as DNA: TGTGCCAGCAAGGGGGGGGCCTATGAGCAGTTCTTC. This translates into CASKGGAYEQFF.

The gene calls are TRBV5-1 and TRBJ1-2; possible D gene TRBD1, 5 bases. Germline values: CDR1 SGHRS, CDR2 YFSETQ. The CDR3 spans 15 residues. V lost 0 bases, J lost 4 bases, and 13 bases lay in between. CDR3 DNA sequence: TGCGCCAGCAGCTTGGCCGGAGGGGTCAGCTATGGCTACACCTTC. Residues: CASSLAGGVSYGYTF.

This chain links TRBV6-6 with TRBJ2-7; D not certain. CDR3 length equals 15 residues. Per the germline V gene, CDR1 is MNHNY and CDR2 is SVGAGI (reference sequence). The ends were cut back, 0 bases at V and 2 bases at J, with 11 bases in the middle. This CDR3 reads CASSYSVRQTYEQYF. The CDR3 coding sequence is TGTGCCAGCAGTTACTCAGTTCGGCAGACCTACGAGCAGTACTTC.

The rearrangement uses TRBV6-5 and TRBJ2-7, with D perhaps matching TRBD1 (6 bases). The CDR3 length is 13 residues. Germline assignment: CDR1 MNHEY and CDR2 SVGAGI. The ends were cut back, 5 bases at V and 4 bases at J, with 12 bases in the middle. The CDR3 here is CASSHGTSYEQYF. The CDR3, as DNA: TGTGCCAGCAGTCACGGGACATCTTACGAGCAGTACTTC.

This sequence joins TRBV11-2 and TRBJ1-1; a weak D match, TRBD1 (6 bases). The germline V and J ends were trimmed by 4 bases and 6 bases, with 9 bases remaining between them. The CDR3 is 12 residues long. The germline CDR1 and CDR2 sequences are SGHAT and FQNNGV. This chain's CDR3 is CASSSGQSEAFF. Here the CDR3 DNA reads TGTGCCAGCAGCTCCGGACAGTCTGAAGCTTTCTTT.

This clone turned up a few times. This sequence joins TRBV6-1 and TRBJ1-2, with 7 positions matching TRBD1. Germline CDR1 reads MNHNS; CDR2 reads SASEGT. This CDR3 contains 13 residues. J was trimmed by 3 bases and V by 8 bases; bases with no gene match: 6. The CDR3 is CASDTGQDYGYTF. CDR3 sequence (DNA): TGTGCCAGCGATACTGGACAGGACTATGGCTACACCTTC.

The rearrangement uses TRBV9 and TRBJ2-7; D unresolved. Trimming cost V 2 bases and J 3 bases, with 12 bases left between them. Germline values: CDR1 SGDLS, CDR2 YYNGEE. The CDR3 is 14 residues long. The CDR3 sequence is CASSVATSSYEQYF. The CDR3 DNA sequence: TGTGCCAGCAGCGTTGCGACCAGCAGCTACGAGCAGTACTTC.

V is TRBV6-1 and J is TRBJ2-5; D uncertain. The CDR3 has 14 residues. From germline, CDR1 is MNHNS and CDR2 SASEGT. Trimming took off 8 bases at V and 4 bases at J, with 17 bases between the two ends. Written as DNA, the CDR3 is TGTGCCAGCCTTCCTAGGGATACAAGAGAGACCCAGTACTTC. This translates into CASLPRDTRETQYF.

Only a few counts were recorded for this clone. This chain uses TRBV2 with TRBJ1-1; D unresolved. V was trimmed by 5 bases and J by 1 base, leaving 14 bases between them. Germline CDR1 reads SNHLY; CDR2 reads FYNNEI. The CDR3 is 15 amino acids. This CDR3 reads CASSSLEISNTEAFF. The CDR3 nucleotides read TGTGCCAGCAGTTCCTTAGAGATTTCGAACACTGAAGCTTTCTTT.

The rearrangement uses TRBV12-5 and TRBJ1-5; perhaps TRBD1 as D (5 bases). Between the trimmed V and J ends, which lost 3 bases and 0 bases, there was a span of 18 bases. The CDR3 runs 18 residues. CDR1 is LGHNT and CDR2 is FRNRAP in the germline V gene. The CDR3 reads CASGLRGIGADSNQPQHF. CDR3 sequence (DNA): TGTGCTAGTGGTTTAAGAGGAATAGGGGCAGATAGCAATCAGCCCCAGCATTTT.

The chain is built from TRBV6-5 and TRBJ1-1, with D unclear. V dropped 0 bases and J dropped 3 bases, with 5 bases sitting between them. The CDR3 spans 13 residues. Germline assignment: CDR1 MNHEY and CDR2 SVGAGI. CDR3 sequence (DNA): TGTGCCAGCAGTTACTCGGCCGACACTGAAGCTTTCTTT. This translates into CASSYSADTEAFF.

Only a few counts were recorded for this clone. The chain employs TRBV15 and TRBJ2-2; 7 positions agree with TRBD1. The CDR3 is made up of 16 amino acids. The V and J ends lost 2 bases and 0 bases, in that order; junction bases with no gene match: 3. The V gene's germline CDR1 is LNHNV and CDR2 YYDKDF (reference sequence). The chain's CDR3 is CATSRWTGANTGELFF. CDR3 DNA sequence: TGTGCCACCAGCAGATGGACAGGCGCGAACACCGGGGAGCTGTTTTTT.

CDR3 loop: CASSERLRGHNQPQHF. The CDR3 nucleotides are TGTGCCAGCAGTGAACGTCTAAGGGGCCACAATCAGCCCCAGCATTTT. The chain links TRBV2 to TRBJ1-5; D might be TRBD1 (5 bases). Between the trimmed V and J ends, which lost 2 bases and 3 bases, there was a span of 14 bases. The CDR3 totals 16 residues. The germline V gene has CDR1 SNHLY and CDR2 FYNNEI.

The J gene is TRBJ2-3, the V gene TRBV27; 7 bases are a match to TRBD1. V shed 6 bases, J shed 2 bases, and the junction held 8 bases outside the gene matches. CDR1 is MNHEY and CDR2 is SMNVEV in the germline V gene (reference sequence). CDR3 size: 15 residues. CDR3 loop: CASRQGGFSTDTQYF. The CDR3 DNA is TGTGCCAGCAGACAAGGGGGCTTCTCCACAGATACGCAGTATTTT.

The V call is TRBV4-1, the J call TRBJ2-5; 10 positions agree with TRBD2. The germline gives CDR1 MGHRA, CDR2 YSYEKL. The CDR3 is 16 residues long. J lost 5 bases, V lost 4 bases, and 10 bases had no gene match. CDR3: CASSLRAGGQGETQYF. The CDR3 DNA is TGCGCCAGCAGCCTCCGAGCGGGGGGGCAGGGGGAGACCCAGTACTTC.

The rearrangement uses TRBV13 and TRBJ2-1; TRBD2 aligns across 12 bases. The CDR3 loop spans 11 amino acids. The junction had 7 bases not matched to a gene; V was cut back by 10 bases and J by 15 bases. Germline V gene lookup returns CDR1 PRHDT and CDR2 FYEKMQ (reference sequence). This CDR3 reads CATELAGGPFF. The CDR3 DNA sequence: TGTGCCACCGAACTAGCGGGGGGTCCGTTCTTC.

This clone is a singleton in its sample. The CDR3 sequence: CASSSAGTGGTDTQYF. CDR3 in DNA: TGTGCCAGCAGCTCTGCTGGGACAGGGGGCACAGATACGCAGTATTTT. V usage is TRBV7-3 and J usage is TRBJ2-3; 10 nucleotides line up with TRBD1. The V gene end was trimmed by 4 bases and the J gene end by 1 base; junction bases not matched to a gene: 5. The CDR3 contains 16 residues. Germline V gene lookup returns CDR1 SGHTA and CDR2 FQGTGA.

As regards this clone: This same CDR3 is encoded by further DNA sequences in the sample. This chain connects TRBV29-1 to TRBJ1-1; no clear D. V was trimmed by 4 bases and J by 1 base, leaving 10 bases between them. CDR3 length: 13 residues. Germline V gene lookup returns CDR1 SQVTM and CDR2 ANQGSEA. Here the CDR3 DNA reads TGCAGCGTTGCTAAAGGTTGGAACACTGAAGCTTTCTTT. Translating gives CSVAKGWNTEAFF.

The DNA for the CDR3 is TGCGCCAGCCGACCCCCCGGGGCGCGGGGTGAAAAACTGTTTTTT. Translated: CASRPPGARGEKLFF. The V gene is TRBV4-1, the J gene TRBJ1-4, with D perhaps matching TRBD1 (5 bases). Germline lookup yields CDR1 MGHRA and CDR2 YSYEKL. V was trimmed by 8 bases and J by 7 bases, leaving 20 bases between them. The CDR3 runs to 15 residues.

The genes are TRBV9 and TRBJ2-3, with 7 bases identical to TRBD1. This CDR3 has 16 amino acids. From germline, CDR1 is SGDLS and CDR2 YYNGEE. V trimming: 0 bases; J trimming: 1 base; junction bases outside the gene matches: 5. CDR3 DNA sequence: TGTGCCAGCAGCGTAGAGGCAGGACAGGGCACAGATACGCAGTATTTT. It encodes CASSVEAGQGTDTQYF. The variable domain in full, completed from reference TRBV9 and TRBJ2-3, reads DSGVTQTPKHLITATGQRVTLRCSPRSGDLSVYWYQQSLDQGLQFLIQYYNGEERAKGNILERFSAQQFPDLHSELNLSSLELGDSALYFCASSVEAGQGTDTQYFGPGTRLTVL.

This clone was counted once. The chain recombines TRBV30 with TRBJ1-6; D not certain. Looked up from germline, CDR1 is GTSNPN and CDR2 is SVGIG (reference sequence). The V end lost 1 base, the J end lost 14 bases, and 12 bases lay between the germline ends. This CDR3 spans 12 amino acids. This CDR3 reads CAWSGGGGSLHF. The CDR3 nucleotides are TGTGCCTGGAGTGGGGGAGGTGGATCCCTCCACTTT.

The chain combines TRBV6-1 with TRBJ1-2, with D perhaps TRBD1 (5 bases). Trimming removed 6 bases at V and 4 bases at J, with 15 bases between. Germline assignment: CDR1 MNHNS and CDR2 SASEGT. The CDR3 contains 14 residues. The CDR3 DNA reads as TGTGCCAGCAGCGATTATGGGACTGCCTATGGCTACACCTTC. This gives the protein CASSDYGTAYGYTF.